Listed below are T cell receptor beta chains from one sample, sequenced in a study. In TCRdb, the 5' RACE reads were re-called with MiXCR into one record per CDR3 protein. The table includes tens of thousands of distinct CDR3 sequences, about 26% detected once. Sequenced sample: tumor-infiltrating Tregs sorted from the breast tumor. These receptors were taken from a female donor with breast cancer. Both conserved end residues are part of each CDR3. The order of the fields is J gene, D gene, V gene, clone size, CDR3 DNA, CDR3 protein. A D gene is named only where the DNA matches it firmly. Size is omitted from some rows. Given values are once, few, many or a class for expanded clones.

j_gene: TRBJ2-4
d_gene: TRBD1
v_gene: TRBV7-2
abundance: many
CDR3nt: TGTGCCAGCAGCCAAGCGCCCGGGACAGGGAACCTGGCCAAAAACATTCAGTACTTC
CDR3aa: CASSQAPGTGNLAKNIQYF

j_gene: TRBJ2-3
d_gene: .
v_gene: TRBV12-3/TRBV12-4
abundance: once
CDR3nt: TGTGCCAGCAGCTTCCGGAGGGCGAGTACGCAGTATTTT
CDR3aa: CASSFRRASTQYF

j_gene: TRBJ1-1
d_gene: .
v_gene: TRBV9
abundance: medium-sized
CDR3nt: TGTGCCAGCAGCCCCCTAAACGAAGCTTTCTTT
CDR3aa: CASSPLNEAFF

j_gene: TRBJ2-1
d_gene: TRBD2
v_gene: TRBV5-1
abundance: many
CDR3nt: TGCGCCAGCAGCTTGCAAGGACTAGCTGCGGACAATGAGCAGTTCTTC
CDR3aa: CASSLQGLAADNEQFF

j_gene: TRBJ1-5
d_gene: TRBD1
v_gene: TRBV5-1
abundance: .
CDR3nt: TGCGCCAGCAGCTTGTCCCCAGGGGGCCGTCAGCCCCAGCATTTT
CDR3aa: CASSLSPGGRQPQHF

j_gene: TRBJ2-7
d_gene: TRBD2
v_gene: TRBV7-6
abundance: few
CDR3nt: TGTGCCAGCAGCTTTGGACCTAGCGGGTACGAGCAGTACTTC
CDR3aa: CASSFGPSGYEQYF

j_gene: TRBJ1-2
d_gene: TRBD1
v_gene: TRBV4-3
abundance: many
CDR3nt: TGCGCCAGCAGCCAAGATCACGGGACAGGGGGTGGCTACACCTTC
CDR3aa: CASSQDHGTGGGYTF

j_gene: TRBJ2-6
d_gene: .
v_gene: TRBV7-8
abundance: .
CDR3nt: TGTGCCAGCAGTCGCGGCCAATCTGGGGCCAACGTCCTGACTTTC
CDR3aa: CASSRGQSGANVLTF

j_gene: TRBJ2-3
d_gene: .
v_gene: TRBV6-1
abundance: .
CDR3nt: TGTGCCAGCACCCGGGGACCCTCTCCCACAGATACGCTGTATTTT
CDR3aa: CASTRGPSPTDTLYF

j_gene: TRBJ2-5
d_gene: .
v_gene: TRBV12-3/TRBV12-4
abundance: few
CDR3nt: TGTGCCAGCACCCTCGCAACGCGGGAGACCCAGTACTTC
CDR3aa: CASTLATRETQYF

j_gene: TRBJ1-1
d_gene: .
v_gene: TRBV20-1
abundance: .
CDR3nt: TGCAGTGCTAGACCCACCCCGTGGGGGGCCACTGAAGCTTTCTTT
CDR3aa: CSARPTPWGATEAFF

j_gene: TRBJ1-5
d_gene: .
v_gene: TRBV21-1
abundance: few
CDR3nt: TGTGCCAGCAGCAATTCTCCCATGACGGTAAAGAATCAGCCCCAGCATTTT
CDR3aa: CASSNSPMTVKNQPQHF

j_gene: TRBJ1-5
d_gene: .
v_gene: TRBV6-2/TRBV6-3
abundance: few
CDR3nt: TGTGCCAGCAGGATACAGGACAATCAGCCCCAGCATTTT
CDR3aa: CASRIQDNQPQHF

j_gene: TRBJ2-1
d_gene: TRBD2
v_gene: TRBV29-1
abundance: few
CDR3nt: TGCAGCGTCCCTTTGCGGGGGGGAACTAGGGATGAGCAGTTCTTC
CDR3aa: CSVPLRGGTRDEQFF

j_gene: TRBJ2-7
d_gene: .
v_gene: TRBV7-2
abundance: many
CDR3nt: TGTGCCAGCAGACGAGGGGGGGACGAGCAGTACTTC
CDR3aa: CASRRGGDEQYF

j_gene: TRBJ1-1
d_gene: .
v_gene: TRBV6-2/TRBV6-3
abundance: .
CDR3nt: TGTGCCAGCACGTTACAGGGTACCACTGAAGCTTTCTTT
CDR3aa: CASTLQGTTEAFF

j_gene: TRBJ2-3
d_gene: TRBD2
v_gene: TRBV5-6
abundance: .
CDR3nt: TGTGCCAGCAGCATGGGACTAGCGGGAGGGTTGTTGGATACGCAGTATTTT
CDR3aa: CASSMGLAGGLLDTQYF

j_gene: TRBJ2-7
d_gene: TRBD1
v_gene: TRBV4-1
abundance: .
CDR3nt: TGCGCCAGCAGCCAAGTCTCCGGACAGGGTACCTACGAGCAGTACTTC
CDR3aa: CASSQVSGQGTYEQYF

j_gene: TRBJ2-5
d_gene: .
v_gene: TRBV6-2/TRBV6-3
abundance: many
CDR3nt: TGTGCCAGCAGTTACCTTCCGCAGGTATTGACCCAGTACTTC
CDR3aa: CASSYLPQVLTQYF

j_gene: TRBJ2-5
d_gene: .
v_gene: TRBV7-9
abundance: few
CDR3nt: TGTGCCAGCAGCTTAGTGGGACAAGAGACCCAGTACTTC
CDR3aa: CASSLVGQETQYF

j_gene: TRBJ2-2
d_gene: .
v_gene: TRBV14
abundance: .
CDR3nt: TGTGCCAGCAGCCAAGTAGATGTTAACACCGGGGAGCTGTTTTTT
CDR3aa: CASSQVDVNTGELFF

j_gene: TRBJ2-5
d_gene: .
v_gene: TRBV5-1
abundance: many
CDR3nt: TGCGCCAGCAGCCTACAGGGGAGGAAAGAAGAGACCCAGTACTTC
CDR3aa: CASSLQGRKEETQYF

j_gene: TRBJ2-7
d_gene: TRBD2
v_gene: TRBV5-1
abundance: few
CDR3nt: TGCGCCAGCAGGTCCGGGACTACCTCCTACGAGCAGTACTTC
CDR3aa: CASRSGTTSYEQYF

j_gene: TRBJ2-1
d_gene: .
v_gene: TRBV4-1
abundance: few
CDR3nt: TGCGCCAGCAGCCAAGATCTGTGGCCCCCCGCCCAGTTCTTC
CDR3aa: CASSQDLWPPAQFF

j_gene: TRBJ1-4
d_gene: TRBD1
v_gene: TRBV7-8
abundance: few
CDR3nt: TGTGCCAGCAGCCCAAGGACAGGGGCTAATGAAAAACTGTTTTTT
CDR3aa: CASSPRTGANEKLFF

j_gene: TRBJ1-4
d_gene: .
v_gene: TRBV11-2
abundance: .
CDR3nt: TGTGCCGGCAGCCCGCCAGTCGTTCAGAGGGAAAAACTGTTTTTT
CDR3aa: CAGSPPVVQREKLFF

j_gene: TRBJ2-7
d_gene: .
v_gene: TRBV5-1
abundance: .
CDR3nt: TGCGCCAGCAGCCCGACTAGCTCCTACGAGCAGTACTTC
CDR3aa: CASSPTSSYEQYF

j_gene: TRBJ2-7
d_gene: .
v_gene: TRBV18
abundance: .
CDR3nt: TGTGCCAGCTCACCAATGAACGAGCAGTACTTC
CDR3aa: CASSPMNEQYF

j_gene: TRBJ2-7
d_gene: .
v_gene: TRBV9
abundance: .
CDR3nt: TGTGCCAGCAGCGTATCATTAGTGTCCTACGAGCAGTACTTC
CDR3aa: CASSVSLVSYEQYF

j_gene: TRBJ2-7
d_gene: .
v_gene: TRBV7-8
abundance: .
CDR3nt: TGTGCCAGCAGCTCTGGGGACGACGAGCAGTACTTC
CDR3aa: CASSSGDDEQYF

j_gene: TRBJ2-1
d_gene: .
v_gene: TRBV5-1
abundance: .
CDR3nt: TGCGCCAGCAGCTCAGGACTGGCGGGGATTAATGAGCAGTTCTTC
CDR3aa: CASSSGLAGINEQFF

j_gene: TRBJ2-7
d_gene: .
v_gene: TRBV4-2
abundance: .
CDR3nt: TGTGCCAGCAGCCAAGACCTCATTAATTACGAGCAGTACTTC
CDR3aa: CASSQDLINYEQYF

j_gene: TRBJ1-1
d_gene: TRBD1
v_gene: TRBV7-8
abundance: .
CDR3nt: TGTGCCAGCAGCTTAGTCCAGGGGGCTGTTGAAGCTTTCTTT
CDR3aa: CASSLVQGAVEAFF

j_gene: TRBJ2-4
d_gene: TRBD1
v_gene: TRBV9
abundance: .
CDR3nt: TGTGCCAGCAGCGGGGGGACAGAAAACATTCAGTACTTC
CDR3aa: CASSGGTENIQYF

j_gene: TRBJ2-4
d_gene: .
v_gene: TRBV2
abundance: few
CDR3nt: TGTGCCAGCAGTAAAGGGGACGTGAGAAACATTCAGTACTTC
CDR3aa: CASSKGDVRNIQYF

j_gene: TRBJ1-1
d_gene: .
v_gene: TRBV9
abundance: few
CDR3nt: TGTGCCAGCAGCGTCACAACCAACACTGAAGCTTTCTTT
CDR3aa: CASSVTTNTEAFF

j_gene: TRBJ2-2
d_gene: TRBD1
v_gene: TRBV2
abundance: few
CDR3nt: TGTGCCAGCTCAGAACAGGGGGTCTTCGGGGAGCTGTTTTTT
CDR3aa: CASSEQGVFGELFF

j_gene: TRBJ2-3
d_gene: .
v_gene: TRBV3-1
abundance: many
CDR3nt: TGTGCCAGCACCAAGACTACGCTAGCCTACCTCACAGATACGCAGTATTTT
CDR3aa: CASTKTTLAYLTDTQYF

j_gene: TRBJ1-4
d_gene: TRBD1
v_gene: TRBV7-9
abundance: .
CDR3nt: TGTGCCAGCAGCGGGGGACAGTCGGACGAAAAACTGTTTTTT
CDR3aa: CASSGGQSDEKLFF

j_gene: TRBJ2-1
d_gene: .
v_gene: TRBV9
abundance: medium-sized
CDR3nt: TGTGCCAGCAGCGTAAGTCCAAACTGGTCCTACAATGAGCAGTTCTTC
CDR3aa: CASSVSPNWSYNEQFF

j_gene: TRBJ2-1
d_gene: .
v_gene: TRBV30
abundance: once
CDR3nt: TGTGCCTGGAGTGTACAGGGGGGGACCTGCAATGAGCAGTTCTTC
CDR3aa: CAWSVQGGTCNEQFF

j_gene: TRBJ1-2
d_gene: .
v_gene: TRBV18
abundance: .
CDR3nt: TGTGCCAGCTCACCAGCCGGACAGTTTAGCTATGGCTACACCTTC
CDR3aa: CASSPAGQFSYGYTF

j_gene: TRBJ2-1
d_gene: .
v_gene: TRBV5-5
abundance: few
CDR3nt: TGTGCCAGCAGCCCGGAGGGACTTCACAATGAGCAGTTCTTC
CDR3aa: CASSPEGLHNEQFF

j_gene: TRBJ2-7
d_gene: .
v_gene: TRBV7-2
abundance: few
CDR3nt: TGTGCCACGGCCAGGTGGACAACCTACGAGCAGTACTTC
CDR3aa: CATARWTTYEQYF